These T cell receptor beta chains were read from a single sample in a study of metastatic and nonmetastatic thyroid tumors. Through MiXCR, TCRdb re-clonotyped the PCR reads. This repertoire shows 25,000 to 35,000 clones, 15% to 20% found once; its top ten account for about 4.8%. Specimen: blood. Every receptor here comes from a female donor with papillary thyroid cancer or a benign thyroid nodule (not recorded which). Some clones in this sample may be carry-over from other donors' samples. Each CDR3 is given with its conserved first and last residue. The D gene is left open where the match is weak. Size is omitted from some rows. Given values are once, few, many or a class for expanded clones.

V gene	clone size	J gene	D gene	CDR3 protein	CDR3 DNA
TRBV6-1	medium-sized	TRBJ2-5	NA	CASSEVGGQGETQYF	TGTGCCAGCAGTGAAGTTGGTGGACAAGGGGAGACCCAGTACTTC
TRBV5-1	many	TRBJ1-4	NA	CASSLERGAAREKLFF	TGCGCCAGCAGCTTGGAACGGGGGGCGGCTAGAGAAAAACTGTTTTTT
TRBV5-1	NA	TRBJ1-3	NA	CASSLGLGAGNTIYF	TGCGCCAGCAGCTTGGGGTTGGGGGCTGGAAACACCATATATTTT
TRBV4-1	many	TRBJ2-5	NA	CASSQDTAGGGETQYF	TGCGCCAGCAGCCAAGATACAGCGGGTGGGGGAGAGACCCAGTACTTC
TRBV15	NA	TRBJ1-5	NA	CATSTERKVQPLHF	TGTGCCACCAGCACCGAAAGGAAAGTTCAGCCCCTGCATTTT
TRBV9	NA	TRBJ1-6	NA	CASRRGGSNSPLRF	TGTGCCAGCAGACGCGGGGGGTCTAATTCACCCCTCCGCTTT
TRBV7-9	NA	TRBJ1-2	NA	CASSLDSGSRYTF	TGTGCTAGCAGCTTAGATTCCGGGAGCCGCTACACCTTC
TRBV2	few	TRBJ2-1	NA	CASSERSPSYNEQFF	TGTGCCAGCAGTGAACGGAGTCCTTCCTACAATGAGCAGTTCTTC
TRBV5-1	many	TRBJ1-1	NA	CASSFGLNTEAFF	TGCGCCAGCAGCTTCGGACTAAACACTGAAGCTTTCTTT
TRBV11-2	NA	TRBJ1-2	NA	CASSLKQPPQREYGYTF	TGTGCCAGCAGCTTAAAACAACCCCCGCAGAGGGAATATGGCTACACCTTC
TRBV27	few	TRBJ1-5	NA	CASRKGGRDSNQPQHF	TGTGCCAGCAGAAAGGGGGGCAGGGATAGCAATCAGCCCCAGCATTTT
TRBV3-1	many	TRBJ1-5	NA	CASSQDMGGRNQPQHF	TGTGCCAGCAGCCAAGATATGGGAGGGCGCAATCAGCCCCAGCATTTT
TRBV28	medium-sized	TRBJ1-2	NA	CASSLEAGANGYTF	TGTGCCAGCAGTTTAGAGGCGGGGGCAAATGGCTACACCTTC
TRBV20-1	NA	TRBJ1-2	TRBD1	CSASRTGKNYGYTF	TGCAGTGCTAGTAGGACAGGGAAGAACTATGGCTACACCTTC
TRBV5-5	many	TRBJ1-1	NA	CASSLGWATEAFF	TGTGCCAGCAGCTTAGGGTGGGCCACTGAAGCTTTCTTT
TRBV20-1	NA	TRBJ2-5	NA	CSARFQETQYF	TGCAGTGCTCGTTTCCAAGAGACCCAGTACTTC
TRBV9	many	TRBJ2-3	TRBD2	CASSQTSGGALYTQYF	TGTGCCAGCAGCCAGACTAGCGGGGGGGCGTTATATACGCAGTATTTT
TRBV2	many	TRBJ1-5	NA	CASSETGFHQPQHF	TGTGCCAGCAGTGAAACAGGGTTTCATCAGCCCCAGCATTTT
TRBV27	medium-sized	TRBJ2-3	NA	CASTSWAGLSDTQYF	TGTGCCAGCACCTCCTGGGCGGGCTTGTCAGATACGCAGTATTTT
TRBV7-9	once	TRBJ2-5	TRBD1	CASSPRQGARSETQYF	TGTGCCAGCAGCCCTAGACAGGGGGCGCGATCGGAGACCCAGTACTTC
TRBV6-1	few	TRBJ2-1	TRBD2	CASSSSGRGYNEQFF	TGTGCCAGCAGTTCCAGCGGGAGGGGCTACAATGAGCAGTTCTTC
TRBV28	many	TRBJ1-6	NA	CASRWGPNSPLHF	TGTGCCAGCAGGTGGGGGCCCAATTCACCCCTCCACTTT
TRBV5-1	many	TRBJ2-3	NA	CASSLADRADTQYF	TGCGCCAGCAGCTTGGCCGACAGAGCCGATACGCAGTATTTT
TRBV11-2	many	TRBJ1-1	TRBD1	CASSKGQVNTEAFF	TGTGCCAGCAGCAAGGGACAGGTGAACACTGAAGCTTTCTTT
TRBV9	NA	TRBJ2-1	NA	CASSVGGSAGSYNEQFF	TGTGCCAGCAGCGTAGGGGGATCGGCGGGATCCTACAATGAGCAGTTCTTC
TRBV28	many	TRBJ1-2	TRBD1	CASSFPTGNGYTF	TGTGCCAGCAGTTTCCCGACAGGGAATGGCTACACCTTC
TRBV6-4	NA	TRBJ1-2	TRBD1	CASSLQGADGYTF	TGTGCCAGCAGCTTACAGGGGGCGGATGGCTACACCTTC
TRBV4-2	few	TRBJ1-1	NA	CASSQVTGEHTEAFF	TGTGCCAGCAGCCAAGTAACGGGGGAGCACACTGAAGCTTTCTTT
TRBV12-3/TRBV12-4	many	TRBJ2-3	NA	CASRTGGTDTQYF	TGTGCCAGCAGGACAGGAGGCACAGATACGCAGTATTTT
TRBV2	many	TRBJ2-3	NA	CASSDTGPDTQYF	TGTGCCAGCAGTGACACTGGCCCAGATACGCAGTATTTT
TRBV10-3	many	TRBJ1-6	NA	CAISESWLRQVNSPLHF	TGTGCCATCAGTGAGTCTTGGTTGAGACAGGTGAATTCACCCCTCCACTTT
TRBV20-1	many	TRBJ2-2	TRBD2	CSASVGLGVGELFF	TGCAGTGCTAGTGTCGGACTAGGGGTCGGGGAGCTGTTTTTT
TRBV6-1	few	TRBJ1-3	NA	CASSAAGDTIYF	TGTGCCAGCAGCGCGGCCGGTGACACCATATATTTT
TRBV6-6	medium-sized	TRBJ2-5	NA	CASSYSGAGRETQYF	TGTGCCAGCAGTTACTCGGGCGCGGGCCGAGAGACCCAGTACTTC
TRBV28	NA	TRBJ1-1	NA	CASSFLRPPEAFF	TGTGCCAGCAGTTTTCTCAGGCCGCCTGAAGCTTTCTTT
TRBV12-3/TRBV12-4	many	TRBJ2-4	TRBD2	CASSSREGGTNIQYF	TGTGCCAGCAGCTCCCGGGAGGGGGGGACAAACATTCAGTACTTC
TRBV20-1	few	TRBJ2-5	TRBD2	CSALGLAGVQETQYF	TGCAGTGCTCTCGGACTAGCGGGGGTGCAGGAGACCCAGTACTTC
TRBV13	many	TRBJ2-3	TRBD2	CASSPRLAGSRHGSDTQYF	TGTGCCAGCAGCCCCAGACTAGCGGGATCGAGGCACGGCTCAGATACGCAGTATTTT
TRBV5-6	many	TRBJ2-5	TRBD2	CASSRGLAVETQYF	TGTGCCAGCAGCAGGGGACTAGCGGTGGAGACCCAGTACTTC
TRBV6-5	medium-sized	TRBJ1-6	TRBD1	CASSYEGQGEFSPLHF	TGTGCCAGCAGTTACGAAGGACAGGGAGAATTTTCACCCCTCCACTTT
TRBV29-1	many	TRBJ1-4	NA	CSVEKQGKLFF	TGCAGCGTTGAAAAACAGGGAAAACTGTTTTTT
TRBV12-3/TRBV12-4	NA	TRBJ2-6	NA	CASSFPGKGSNVLTF	TGTGCCAGCAGTTTCCCAGGGAAGGGGTCCAACGTCCTGACTTTC
TRBV28	many	TRBJ2-5	TRBD2	CASSLISGLAGEKETQYF	TGTGCCAGCAGTTTGATTTCGGGACTAGCGGGGGAGAAAGAGACCCAGTACTTC
TRBV6-1	many	TRBJ1-2	NA	CASSEYGDGYTF	TGTGCCAGCAGTGAATATGGGGATGGCTACACCTTC
TRBV18	many	TRBJ2-5	NA	CASSQKETQYF	TGTGCCAGCTCACAGAAGGAGACCCAGTACTTC
TRBV20-1	many	TRBJ2-3	NA	CSARDPQALGDTQYF	TGCAGTGCTAGAGATCCACAGGCTTTGGGGGATACGCAGTATTTT
TRBV28	medium-sized	TRBJ2-7	TRBD2	CASSPPGGGYEQYF	TGTGCCAGCAGTCCCCCGGGAGGGGGCTACGAGCAGTACTTC
TRBV27	NA	TRBJ2-6	NA	CASSLSPYSGADVLTF	TGTGCCAGCAGTTTAAGTCCCTACTCTGGGGCCGACGTACTGACCTTC
TRBV18	NA	TRBJ2-7	TRBD2	CASSPQRGGYEHYF	TGTGCCAGCTCACCTCAGCGGGGGGGCTACGAGCATTACTTC
TRBV13	NA	TRBJ2-2	NA	CASSFGTGTTVEPFF	NA
TRBV27	many	TRBJ2-3	NA	CASSLKAVGYIVNTQYF	TGTGCCAGCAGTTTAAAAGCGGTCGGCTATATAGTTAATACGCAGTATTTT
TRBV2	many	TRBJ2-3	TRBD2	CASSTSGASTDTQYF	TGTGCCAGCAGTACTAGCGGGGCCAGCACAGATACGCAGTATTTT
TRBV9	once	TRBJ2-1	TRBD2	CASSVVPSGRATGYNEQFF	TGTGCCAGCAGCGTAGTTCCTAGCGGGCGGGCCACCGGGTACAATGAGCAGTTCTTC
TRBV20-1	few	TRBJ2-1	NA	CSARVLNEQFF	TGCAGTGCTAGAGTCCTGAATGAGCAGTTCTTC
TRBV7-3	NA	TRBJ2-2	TRBD2	CASSLVRGGSTRELFF	TGTGCCAGCAGCTTAGTGCGGGGGGGCAGCACCAGGGAGCTGTTTTTT
TRBV13	NA	TRBJ2-7	NA	CASSLLAGSYEQHF	TGTGCCAGCAGCCTTCTTGCGGGCTCCTACGAGCAGCACTTC
TRBV19	many	TRBJ2-2	NA	CASLQTVNTGELFF	TGTGCCAGCCTTCAAACGGTGAACACCGGGGAGCTGTTTTTT
TRBV5-4	NA	TRBJ2-2	TRBD2	CASRSGGTNTGELFF	TGTGCCAGCAGAAGCGGGGGCACGAACACCGGGGAGCTGTTTTTT